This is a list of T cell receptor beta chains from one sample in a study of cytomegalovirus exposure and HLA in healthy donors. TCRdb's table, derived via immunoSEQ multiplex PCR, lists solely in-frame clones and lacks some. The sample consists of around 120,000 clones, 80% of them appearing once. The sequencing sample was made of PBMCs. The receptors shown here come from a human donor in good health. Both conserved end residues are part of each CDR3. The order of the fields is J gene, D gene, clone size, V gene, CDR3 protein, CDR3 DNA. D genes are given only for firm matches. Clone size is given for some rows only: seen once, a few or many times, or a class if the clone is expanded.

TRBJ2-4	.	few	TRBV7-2	CASSLNRAKNIQYF	TGTGCCAGCAGCTTAAACAGGGCCAAAAACATTCAGTACTTC
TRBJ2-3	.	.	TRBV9	CASSSSAAPDTQYF	TGTGCCAGCAGCTCGAGCGCGGCGCCAGATACGCAGTATTTT
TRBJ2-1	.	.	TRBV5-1	CASSLLLGYEQFF	TGCGCCAGCAGCTTGCTACTCGGGTATGAGCAGTTCTTC
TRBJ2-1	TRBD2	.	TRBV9	CASSGTSGGYNEQFF	TGTGCCAGCAGCGGAACTAGCGGGGGATACAATGAGCAGTTCTTC
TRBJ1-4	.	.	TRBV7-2	CASSPILPMPNEKLFF	TGTGCCAGCAGCCCTATACTTCCCATGCCCAATGAAAAACTGTTTTTT
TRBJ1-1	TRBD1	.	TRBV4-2	CASSQNPRGLDEAFF	TGTGCCAGCAGCCAAAACCCCAGGGGGCTTGATGAAGCTTTCTTT
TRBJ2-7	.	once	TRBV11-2	CASSLASANGQYF	TGTGCCAGCAGCTTAGCTTCCGCTAATGGGCAGTACTTC
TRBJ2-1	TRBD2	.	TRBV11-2	CASRGGARGSNEQFF	TGTGCCAGCCGGGGGGGGGCCAGGGGTTCGAATGAGCAGTTCTTC
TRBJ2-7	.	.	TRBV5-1	CASSINPAPGLEQYF	TGCGCCAGCAGCATAAACCCCGCCCCAGGGTTGGAGCAGTACTTC
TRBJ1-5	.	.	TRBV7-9	CASSFTASRENQPQHF	TGTGCCAGCAGCTTTACGGCCTCGAGGGAAAATCAGCCCCAGCATTTT
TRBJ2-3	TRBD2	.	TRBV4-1	CASSRTPSGSSTDTQYF	TGCGCCAGCAGTCGAACTCCTAGCGGGTCTAGCACAGATACGCAGTATTTT
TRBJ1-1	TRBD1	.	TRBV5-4	CTSSFGQDTEAFF	TGTACCAGCAGCTTCGGACAGGACACTGAAGCTTTCTTT
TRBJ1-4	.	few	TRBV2	CASSEPLEKLFF	TGTGCCAGCAGTGAACCGTTAGAAAAACTGTTTTTT
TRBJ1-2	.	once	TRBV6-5	CASSYSTATNYGYTF	TGTGCCAGCAGTTATTCCACAGCCACTAACTATGGCTACACCTTC
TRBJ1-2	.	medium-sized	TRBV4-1	CASSQSPGSTYGYTF	TGCGCCAGCAGCCAATCCCCTGGGAGTACCTATGGCTACACCTTC
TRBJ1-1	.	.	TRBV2	CAGTGDWNEAFF	TGTGCCGGCACGGGGGACTGGAATGAAGCTTTCTTT
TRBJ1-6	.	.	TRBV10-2	CASSDGSYNSPLHF	TGCGCCAGCAGTGATGGGAGCTATAATTCACCCCTCCACTTT
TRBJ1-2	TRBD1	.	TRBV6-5	CASSANRDSNYGYTF	TGTGCCAGCAGCGCCAACCGGGACAGTAACTATGGCTACACCTTC
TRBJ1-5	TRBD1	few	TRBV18	CASSPGTGAGNQPQHF	TGTGCCAGCTCACCCGGGACAGGGGCCGGCAATCAGCCCCAGCATTTT
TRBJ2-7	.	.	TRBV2	CASSDARAEQYF	TGTGCCAGCAGTGACGCCAGGGCCGAGCAGTACTTC
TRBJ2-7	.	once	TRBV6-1	CASSEDPHSSYEQYF	TGTGCCAGCAGTGAAGACCCGCATAGCTCCTACGAGCAGTACTTC
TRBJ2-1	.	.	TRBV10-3	CAISEGSLDNEQFF	TGTGCCATCAGTGAAGGCTCGCTAGACAATGAGCAGTTCTTC
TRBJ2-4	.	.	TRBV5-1	CASSPGLLLAKNIQYF	TGCGCCAGCAGCCCGGGGTTGTTACTAGCCAAAAACATTCAGTACTTC
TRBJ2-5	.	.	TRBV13	CASGRGQETQYF	TGTGCCAGCGGACGCGGGCAAGAGACCCAGTACTTC
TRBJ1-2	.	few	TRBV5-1	CASSLEGYAGDGYTF	TGCGCCAGCAGCTTGGAGGGGTATGCGGGGGATGGCTACACCTTC
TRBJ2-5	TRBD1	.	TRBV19	CASSIKRQGEQYF	TGTGCCAGTAGTATCAAAAGACAGGGAGAGCAGTACTTC
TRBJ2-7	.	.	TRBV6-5	CASSPTASYEQYF	TGTGCCAGCAGTCCAACTGCTAGCTACGAGCAGTACTTC
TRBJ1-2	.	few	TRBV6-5	CASSQALFYGYTF	TGTGCCAGCAGCCAGGCTCTATTCTATGGCTACACCTTC
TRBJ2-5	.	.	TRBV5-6	CASSLGGGLETQYF	TGTGCCAGCAGCTTGGGGGGGGGCCTAGAGACCCAGTACTTC
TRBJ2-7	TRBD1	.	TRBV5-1	CASSPRLLRDRDEQYF	TGCGCCAGCAGCCCCCGACTCCTCCGGGACAGGGACGAGCAGTACTTC